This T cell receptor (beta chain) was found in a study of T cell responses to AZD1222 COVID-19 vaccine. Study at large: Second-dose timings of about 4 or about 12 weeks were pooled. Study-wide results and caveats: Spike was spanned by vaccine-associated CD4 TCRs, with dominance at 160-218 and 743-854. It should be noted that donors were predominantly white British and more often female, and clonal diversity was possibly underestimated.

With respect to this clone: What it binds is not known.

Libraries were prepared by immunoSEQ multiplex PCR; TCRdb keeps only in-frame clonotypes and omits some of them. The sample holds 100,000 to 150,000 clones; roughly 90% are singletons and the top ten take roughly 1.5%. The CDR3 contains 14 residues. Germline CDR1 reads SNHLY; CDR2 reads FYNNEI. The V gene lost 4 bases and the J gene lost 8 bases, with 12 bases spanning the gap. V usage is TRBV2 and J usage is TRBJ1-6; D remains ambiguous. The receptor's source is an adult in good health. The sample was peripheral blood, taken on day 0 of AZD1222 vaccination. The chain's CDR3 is CASSVEKVDSPLHF. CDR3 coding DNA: TGTGCCAGCAGTGTAGAGAAGGTGGATTCACCCCTCCACTTT.